These 4 T cell receptor beta chains originate from one sample sequenced in a study of T cells in women clearing cervical HPV infection. The method was immunoSEQ multiplex PCR; TCRdb's version includes in-frame clones alone and lacks a portion of them. The table gives about 37,000 clones; the top ten clones make up around 1.6% of it. Sequenced sample: blood buffy coat. These receptors were taken from a woman aged 18-70 years with a cervical HPV16 infection that either progressed to CIN3+ or cleared (not recorded which).

As to this clone: Read data end 3 residues before the CDR3 end; the end is taken from the germline J gene. This rearrangement joins TRBV7-2 to TRBJ2-1, with 10 bases matching TRBD2. The CDR3 loop spans 15 amino acids. CDR1 is SGHTA and CDR2 is FQGNSA in the germline V gene. The V and J ends lost 4 bases and 6 bases, in that order; junction bases with no gene match: 6. Partial CDR3 DNA: TGTGCCAGCAGCTCTAGCGGGAGTATATCCAATGAG. This encodes CASSSSGSISNE. The complete CDR3 reads CASSSSGSISNEQFF.

As concerns this clone: The read ends 3 residues shy of where the CDR3 ends; the end is completed using the germline J gene. The V gene is TRBV19, the J gene TRBJ1-5, with D uncertain. The V and J ends lost 1 base and 7 bases respectively, with 14 bases between them. This CDR3 is built from 15 residues. Germline lookup yields CDR1 LNHDA and CDR2 SQIVND (reference sequence). CDR3 in amino acids: CASSIVGPAFQPQHF. CDR3 DNA, as far as it was read: TGTGCCAGTAGTATAGTAGGGCCAGCTTTCCAGCCC.

CDR3 bases read: TGTGCCAGCATCCCCGGGTCCCAAGAGACG. Translation gives CASIPGSQET. The whole CDR3 reads CASIPGSQETQYF. V gene TRBV7-9 combines with J gene TRBJ2-3; D gene uncertain. The CDR3 extends 3 residues past the end of the read, so its final part is completed from the germline J gene. CDR3 length equals 13 residues. Germline CDR1 and CDR2: SEHNR and FQNEAQ (reference sequence).

In regard to this clone: Read data end 3 residues before the CDR3 end; the end is taken from the germline J gene. This chain links TRBV19 with TRBJ1-5; D is unresolved. Germline assignment: CDR1 LNHDA and CDR2 SQIVND (reference sequence). Trimming removed 3 bases from V and 7 bases from J, with 7 bases in between. The length of the CDR3 is 12 residues. CDR3 residues: CASSIPLQPQHF. The DNA read from the CDR3 is TGTGCCAGTAGTATTCCCCTACAGCCC.